The present T cell receptor (beta chain) was sequenced within a study of control samples from healthy donors and cancer patients. This CDR3 is 15 amino acids long. Germline V gives CDR1 MNHNS, CDR2 SASEGT. The V end lost 2 bases, the J end lost 3 bases, and 14 bases lay between the germline ends. The protocol was immunoSEQ multiplex PCR, while the TCRdb copy is restricted to in-frame clones and leaves out a portion. The sample consists of approximately 92,000 clones, 90% to 95% of them appearing once. This clonotype originated in a woman aged 30 to 39 in good health. The sequenced sample was blood. This chain links TRBV6-1 with TRBJ2-7; the D gene is possibly TRBD1 (6 bases). CDR3 region: CASSESAADSYEQYF. The CDR3 DNA follows: TGTGCCAGCAGTGAATCGGCCGCGGACAGCTACGAGCAGTACTTC.